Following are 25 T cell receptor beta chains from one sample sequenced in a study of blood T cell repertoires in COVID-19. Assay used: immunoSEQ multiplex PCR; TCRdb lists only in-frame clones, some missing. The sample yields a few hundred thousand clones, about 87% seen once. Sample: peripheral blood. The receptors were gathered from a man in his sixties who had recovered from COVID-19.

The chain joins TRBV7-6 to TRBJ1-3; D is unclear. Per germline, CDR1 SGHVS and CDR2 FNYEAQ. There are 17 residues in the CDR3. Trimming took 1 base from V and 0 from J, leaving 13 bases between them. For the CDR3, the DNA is TGTGCCAGCAGCTTAGGAGGCTCCGTTTACTCTGGAAACACCATATATTTT. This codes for CASSLGGSVYSGNTIYF.

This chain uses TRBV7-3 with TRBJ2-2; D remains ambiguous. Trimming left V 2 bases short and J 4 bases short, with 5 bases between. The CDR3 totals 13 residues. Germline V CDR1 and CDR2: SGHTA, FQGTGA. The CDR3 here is CASSLPGTGELFF. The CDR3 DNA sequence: TGTGCCAGCAGCTTACCCGGCACCGGGGAGCTGTTTTTT.

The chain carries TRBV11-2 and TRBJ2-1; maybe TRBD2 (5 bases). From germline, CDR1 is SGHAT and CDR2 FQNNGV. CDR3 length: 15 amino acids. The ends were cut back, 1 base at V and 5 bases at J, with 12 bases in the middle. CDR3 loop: CASSLGPGYNNEQFF. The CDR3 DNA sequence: TGTGCCAGCAGCTTAGGTCCGGGGTACAACAATGAGCAGTTCTTC.

Written as DNA, the CDR3 is TGTGCCAGCAGCCAAGACCTAGTAGCTGGAAACACCATATATTTT. Translating gives CASSQDLVAGNTIYF. The rearrangement uses TRBV4-2 and TRBJ1-3; D call uncertain. The V end lost 0 bases, the J end lost 2 bases, and 8 bases lay between the germline ends. This CDR3 spans 15 amino acids. Looked up from germline, CDR1 is LGHNA and CDR2 is YNFKEQ.

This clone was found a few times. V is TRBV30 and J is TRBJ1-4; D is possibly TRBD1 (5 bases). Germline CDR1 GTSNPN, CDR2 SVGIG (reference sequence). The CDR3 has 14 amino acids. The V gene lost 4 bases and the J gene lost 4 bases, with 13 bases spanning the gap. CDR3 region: CAWTQGSLNEKLFF. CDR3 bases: TGTGCCTGGACTCAGGGTAGCCTTAATGAAAAACTGTTTTTT.

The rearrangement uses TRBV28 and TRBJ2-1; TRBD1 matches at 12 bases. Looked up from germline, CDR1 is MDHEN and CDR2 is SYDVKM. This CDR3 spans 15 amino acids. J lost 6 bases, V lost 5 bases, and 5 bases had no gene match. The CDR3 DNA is TGTGCCAGCAGTCCTGGGGACAGGGGGCTCAATGAGCAGTTCTTC. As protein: CASSPGDRGLNEQFF.

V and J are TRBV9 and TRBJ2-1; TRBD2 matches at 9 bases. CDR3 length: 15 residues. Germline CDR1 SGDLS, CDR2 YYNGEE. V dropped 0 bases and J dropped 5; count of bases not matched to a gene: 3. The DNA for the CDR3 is TGTGCCAGCAGCGTAGGCGGGGGGGCGAACAATGAGCAGTTCTTC. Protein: CASSVGGGANNEQFF.

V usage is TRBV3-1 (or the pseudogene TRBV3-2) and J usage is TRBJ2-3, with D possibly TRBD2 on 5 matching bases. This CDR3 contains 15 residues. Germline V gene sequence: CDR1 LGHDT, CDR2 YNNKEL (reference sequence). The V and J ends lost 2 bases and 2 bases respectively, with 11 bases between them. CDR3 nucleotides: TGTGCCAGCAGCCAACAGCGGATAACCACAGATACGCAGTATTTT. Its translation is CASSQQRITTDTQYF.

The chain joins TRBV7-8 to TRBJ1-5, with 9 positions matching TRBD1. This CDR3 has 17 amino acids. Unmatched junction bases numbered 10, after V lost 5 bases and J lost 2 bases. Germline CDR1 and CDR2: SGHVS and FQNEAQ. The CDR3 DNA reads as TGTGCCAGCAGCGGCCCGGGACAGGGTGGTGGCAATCAGCCCCAGCATTTT. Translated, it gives CASSGPGQGGGNQPQHF.

DNA of the CDR3: TGTGCCAGTAAGCCCAGCGGGGCCACTGGAAACACCATATATTTT. It specifies CASKPSGATGNTIYF. The chain employs TRBV19 and TRBJ1-3; D possibly corresponds to TRBD1 (5 bases). Germline CDR1 reads LNHDA; CDR2 reads SQIVND (reference sequence). The V gene lost 7 bases and the J gene lost 2 bases, with 15 bases spanning the gap. CDR3 length: 15 amino acids.

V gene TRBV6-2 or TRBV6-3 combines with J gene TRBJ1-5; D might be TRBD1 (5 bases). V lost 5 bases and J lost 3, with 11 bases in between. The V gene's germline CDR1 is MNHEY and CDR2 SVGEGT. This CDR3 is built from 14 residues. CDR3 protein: CASSNRQSNQPQHF. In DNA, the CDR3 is TGTGCCAGCAGTAATCGACAGTCCAATCAGCCCCAGCATTTT.

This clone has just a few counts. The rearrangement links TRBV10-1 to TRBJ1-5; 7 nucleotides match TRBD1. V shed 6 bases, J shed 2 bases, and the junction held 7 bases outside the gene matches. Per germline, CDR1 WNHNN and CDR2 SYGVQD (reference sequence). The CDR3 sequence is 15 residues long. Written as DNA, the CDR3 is TGCGCCAGCAGAGGAACAGGGGCAGGCAATCAGCCCCAGCATTTT. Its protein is CASRGTGAGNQPQHF.

The CDR3 here is CASSPGGGEQYF. CDR3 nucleotides: TGTGCCAGCAGCCCTGGGGGCGGCGAGCAGTACTTC. V gene TRBV6-6 combines with J gene TRBJ2-7, with D perhaps TRBD1 (6 bases). The CDR3 runs to 12 residues. The ends were cut back, 6 bases at V and 6 bases at J, with 12 bases in the middle. Looked up from germline, CDR1 is MNHNY and CDR2 is SVGAGI (reference sequence).

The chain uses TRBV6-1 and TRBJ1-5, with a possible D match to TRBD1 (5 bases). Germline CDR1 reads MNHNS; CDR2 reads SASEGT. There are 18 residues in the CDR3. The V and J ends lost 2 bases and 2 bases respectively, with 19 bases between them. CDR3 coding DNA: TGTGCCAGCAGTGAACCCAATATTGTGGGGGGTGGCAATCAGCCCCAGCATTTT. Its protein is CASSEPNIVGGGNQPQHF.

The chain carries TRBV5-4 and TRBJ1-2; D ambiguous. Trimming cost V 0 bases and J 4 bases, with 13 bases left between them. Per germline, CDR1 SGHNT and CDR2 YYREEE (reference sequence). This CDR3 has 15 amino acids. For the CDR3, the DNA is TGTGCCAGCAGCTTGGGTGGAGAACTTTCCTATGGCTACACCTTC. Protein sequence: CASSLGGELSYGYTF.

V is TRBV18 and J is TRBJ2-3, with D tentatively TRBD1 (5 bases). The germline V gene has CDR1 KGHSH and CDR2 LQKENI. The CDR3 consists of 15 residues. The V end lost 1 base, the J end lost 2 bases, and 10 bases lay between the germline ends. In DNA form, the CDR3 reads TGTGCCAGCTCACCACGGAACAGGTTCACAGATACGCAGTATTTT. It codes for CASSPRNRFTDTQYF.

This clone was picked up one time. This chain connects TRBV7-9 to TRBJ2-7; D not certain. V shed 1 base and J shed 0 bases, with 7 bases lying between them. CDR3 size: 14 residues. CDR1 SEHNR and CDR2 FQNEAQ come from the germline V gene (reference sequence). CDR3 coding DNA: TGTGCCAGCAGCTTAGATCTGTACTCCTACGAGCAGTACTTC. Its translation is CASSLDLYSYEQYF. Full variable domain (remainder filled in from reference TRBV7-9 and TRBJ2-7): DTGVSQNPRHKITKRGQNVTFRCDPISEHNRLYWYRQTLGQGPEFLTYFQNEAQLEKSRLLSDRFSAERPKGSFSTLEIQRTEQGDSAMYLCASSLDLYSYEQYFGPGTRLTVT.

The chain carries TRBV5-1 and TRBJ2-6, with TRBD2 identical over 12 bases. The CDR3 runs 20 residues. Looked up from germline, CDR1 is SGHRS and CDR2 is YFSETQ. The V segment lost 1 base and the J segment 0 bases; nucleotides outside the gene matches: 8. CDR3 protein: CASSLTPATSGGSGANVLTF. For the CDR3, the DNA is TGCGCCAGCAGCTTGACCCCAGCGACTAGCGGGGGCTCTGGGGCCAACGTCCTGACTTTC.

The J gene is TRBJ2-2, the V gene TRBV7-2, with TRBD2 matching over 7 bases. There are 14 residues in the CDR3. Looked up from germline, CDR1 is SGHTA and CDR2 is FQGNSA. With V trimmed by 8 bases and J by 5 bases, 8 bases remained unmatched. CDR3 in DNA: TGTGCCAGCGGACTTGGCGGGAGTACCGGGGAGCTGTTTTTT. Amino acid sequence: CASGLGGSTGELFF.

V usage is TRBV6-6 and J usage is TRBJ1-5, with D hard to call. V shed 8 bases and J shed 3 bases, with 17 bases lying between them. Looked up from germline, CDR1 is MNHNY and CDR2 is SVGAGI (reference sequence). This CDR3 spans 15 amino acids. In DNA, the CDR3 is TGTGCCAGCTCCGGGAGCCTGAGTCCCAATCAGCCCCAGCATTTT. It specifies CASSGSLSPNQPQHF.

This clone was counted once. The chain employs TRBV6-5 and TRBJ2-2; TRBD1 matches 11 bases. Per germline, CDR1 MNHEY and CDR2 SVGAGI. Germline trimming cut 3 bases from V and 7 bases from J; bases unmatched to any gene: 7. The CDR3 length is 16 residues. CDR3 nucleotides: TGTGCCAGCAGTTATTTCGGACAGGGGGCGGGCGGGGAGCTGTTTTTT. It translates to CASSYFGQGAGGELFF.

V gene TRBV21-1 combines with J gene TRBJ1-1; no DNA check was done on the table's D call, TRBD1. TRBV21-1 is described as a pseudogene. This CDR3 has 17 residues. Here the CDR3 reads CASSKARDSVMNTEAFF. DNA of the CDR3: TGTGCCAGCAGCAAAGCCCGGGACAGCGTAATGAACACTGAAGCTTTCTTT.

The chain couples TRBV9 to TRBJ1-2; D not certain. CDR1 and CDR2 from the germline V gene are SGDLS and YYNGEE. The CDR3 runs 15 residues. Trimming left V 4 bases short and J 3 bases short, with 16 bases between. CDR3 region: CASSPHVRADYGYTF. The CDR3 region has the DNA TGTGCCAGCAGCCCGCACGTGAGGGCAGACTATGGCTACACCTTC.

The CDR3 DNA follows: TGTGCCAGCAGTTTATCCACGACAGTCCATAATTCACCCCTCCACTTT. It specifies CASSLSTTVHNSPLHF. This rearrangement joins TRBV27 to TRBJ1-6; weak D call: TRBD1 (5 bases). Trimming took off 0 bases at V and 5 bases at J, with 11 bases between the two ends. The CDR3 length is 16 residues. Germline values: CDR1 MNHEY, CDR2 SMNVEV (reference sequence).

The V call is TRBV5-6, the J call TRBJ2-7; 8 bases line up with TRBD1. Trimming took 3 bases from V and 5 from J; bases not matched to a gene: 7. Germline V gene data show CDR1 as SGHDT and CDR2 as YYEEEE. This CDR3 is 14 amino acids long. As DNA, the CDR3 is TGTGCCAGCAGCTCCGGACAGGGACTCAACGAGCAGTACTTC. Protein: CASSSGQGLNEQYF. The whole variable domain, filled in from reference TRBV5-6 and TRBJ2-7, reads DAGVTQSPTHLIKTRGQQVTLRCSPKSGHDTVSWYQQALGQGPQFIFQYYEEEERQRGNFPDRFSGHQFPNYSSELNVNALLLGDSALYLCASSSGQGLNEQYFGPGTRLTVT.